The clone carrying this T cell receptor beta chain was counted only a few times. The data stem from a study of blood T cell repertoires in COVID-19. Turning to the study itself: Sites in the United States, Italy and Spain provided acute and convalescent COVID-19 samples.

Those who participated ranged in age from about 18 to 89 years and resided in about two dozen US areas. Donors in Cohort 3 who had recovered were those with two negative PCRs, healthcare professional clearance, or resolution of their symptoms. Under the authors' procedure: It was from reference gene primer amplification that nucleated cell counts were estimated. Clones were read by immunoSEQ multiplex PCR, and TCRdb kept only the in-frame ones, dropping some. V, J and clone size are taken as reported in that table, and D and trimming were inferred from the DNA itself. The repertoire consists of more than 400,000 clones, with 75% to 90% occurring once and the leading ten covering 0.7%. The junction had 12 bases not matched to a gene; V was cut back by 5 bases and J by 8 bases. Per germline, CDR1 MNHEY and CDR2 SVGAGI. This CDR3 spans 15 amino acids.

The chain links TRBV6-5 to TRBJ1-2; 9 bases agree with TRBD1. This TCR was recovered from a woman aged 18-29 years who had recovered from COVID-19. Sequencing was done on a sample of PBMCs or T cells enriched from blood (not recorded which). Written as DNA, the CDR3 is TGTGCCAGCAGTCCCCCGGGGACAGGGATAATCGGCTACACCTTC. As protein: CASSPPGTGIIGYTF.